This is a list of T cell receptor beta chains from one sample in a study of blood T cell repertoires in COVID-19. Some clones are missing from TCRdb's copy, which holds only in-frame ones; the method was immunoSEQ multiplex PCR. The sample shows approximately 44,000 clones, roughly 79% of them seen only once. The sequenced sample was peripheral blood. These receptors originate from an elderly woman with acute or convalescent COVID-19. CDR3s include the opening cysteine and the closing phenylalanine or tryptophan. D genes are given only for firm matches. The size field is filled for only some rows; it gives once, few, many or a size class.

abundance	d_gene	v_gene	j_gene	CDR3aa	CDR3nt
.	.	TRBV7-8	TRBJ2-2	CASSFDSGGGELFF	TGTGCCAGCAGTTTTGACTCCGGCGGCGGGGAGCTGTTTTTT
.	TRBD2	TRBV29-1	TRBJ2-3	CSVEGGSADTQYF	TGCAGCGTTGAGGGCGGGAGCGCAGATACGCAGTATTTT
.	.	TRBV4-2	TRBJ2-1	CASSQAEPVHEQFF	TGTGCCAGCAGCCAAGCTGAGCCGGTGCATGAGCAGTTCTTC
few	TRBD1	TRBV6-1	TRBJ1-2	CASEDRGHGYTF	TGTGCCAGCGAAGACAGGGGGCATGGCTACACCTTC
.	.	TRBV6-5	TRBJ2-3	CASRSLKGGDTQYF	TGTGCCAGCAGAAGCCTAAAGGGGGGGGATACGCAGTATTTT
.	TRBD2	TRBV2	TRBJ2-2	CASSAPQREAGELFF	TGTGCCAGCAGTGCTCCCCAGCGGGAGGCCGGGGAGCTGTTTTTT
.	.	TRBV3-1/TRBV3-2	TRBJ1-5	CASSPSGGQAGQPQHF	TGTGCCAGCAGCCCTTCGGGGGGTCAGGCCGGTCAGCCCCAGCATTTT
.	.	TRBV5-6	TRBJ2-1	CASSYTGVREQFF	TGTGCCAGCAGCTATACGGGGGTACGAGAGCAGTTCTTC
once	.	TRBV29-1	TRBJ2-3	CSVPLPGVTDTQYF	TGCAGCGTCCCGCTTCCGGGAGTCACAGATACGCAGTATTTT
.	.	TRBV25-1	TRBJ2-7	CASSEFGGTYEQYF	TGTGCCAGCAGTGAATTCGGGGGAACCTACGAGCAGTACTTC
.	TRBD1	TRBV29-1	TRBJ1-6	CSVGTGVGSPLHF	TGCAGCGTTGGGACAGGTGTGGGGTCACCCCTCCACTTT
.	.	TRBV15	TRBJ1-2	CATSRGFFAGASGGLDGYTF	TGTGCCACCAGCAGAGGATTCTTCGCGGGAGCCTCGGGGGGCTTGGATGGCTACACCTTC
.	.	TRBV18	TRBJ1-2	CASSPLTDYGYTF	TGTGCCAGCTCACCCCTGACAGACTATGGCTACACCTTC
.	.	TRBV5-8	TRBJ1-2	CASSLGNSYGYTF	TGTGCCAGCAGCTTGGGGAACAGCTATGGCTACACCTTC
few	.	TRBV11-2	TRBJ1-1	CASSPHMNTEAFF	TGTGCCAGCAGCCCTCACATGAACACTGAAGCTTTCTTT
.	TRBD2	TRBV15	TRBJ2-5	CATSRGERGGRETQYF	TGTGCCACCAGCAGGGGGGAGCGGGGAGGTAGAGAGACCCAGTACTTC
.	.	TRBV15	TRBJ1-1	CATSSYQGTAFF	TGTGCCACCAGCAGCTACCAGGGGACAGCTTTCTTT
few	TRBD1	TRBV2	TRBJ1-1	CASRQGQGTEAFF	TGTGCCAGCCGACAGGGCCAGGGGACTGAAGCTTTCTTT
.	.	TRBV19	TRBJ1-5	CASGQRGDYSNQPQHF	TGTGCCAGTGGCCAAAGGGGGGACTATAGCAATCAGCCCCAGCATTTT
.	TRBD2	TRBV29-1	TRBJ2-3	CSVEGLAGGDTQYF	TGCAGCGTTGAAGGGCTAGCGGGGGGGGATACGCAGTATTTT
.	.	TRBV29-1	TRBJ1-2	CSVEGTGKRGYTF	TGCAGCGTTGAAGGAACAGGGAAGCGCGGCTACACCTTC
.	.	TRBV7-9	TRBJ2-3	CASSPIADTQYF	TGTGCCAGCAGCCCAATAGCAGATACGCAGTATTTT